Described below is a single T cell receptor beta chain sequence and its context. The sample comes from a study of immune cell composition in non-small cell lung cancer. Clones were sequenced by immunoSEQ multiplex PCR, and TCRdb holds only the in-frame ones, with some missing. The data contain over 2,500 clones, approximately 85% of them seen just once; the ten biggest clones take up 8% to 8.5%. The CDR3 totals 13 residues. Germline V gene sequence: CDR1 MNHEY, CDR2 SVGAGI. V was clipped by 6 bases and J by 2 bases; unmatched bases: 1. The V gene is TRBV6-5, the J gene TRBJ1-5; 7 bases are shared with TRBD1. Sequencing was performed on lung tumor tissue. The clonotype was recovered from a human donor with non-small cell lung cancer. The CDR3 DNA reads TGTGCCAGCAGCGACAGGGGCAATCAGCCCCAGCATTTT. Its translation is CASSDRGNQPQHF.